The clone carrying this T cell receptor (beta chain) was recorded a few times. The antigen remains unidentified. V was cut by 3 bases and J by 5 bases, with 11 bases left in between. Germline lookup yields CDR1 SGDLS and CDR2 YYNGEE. The CDR3 contains 13 residues. The sample belongs to a study of T-cell memory formation after mild COVID-19. Study at large: The study found TCR clusters largely donor specific.

Study results and limitations: Most CD4+ clones that shrank were in CM and EM, while CD8+ ones turned up in EMRA. Whether second-wave clones peaking at day 37 were SARS-CoV-2 specific went unconfirmed.

Sample barcodes and UMIs were carried by the TCR alpha and TCR beta cDNA libraries that 5'RACE generated with constant-segment primers. MiXCR was run by TCRdb on the 5' RACE reads, yielding one entry per CDR3 protein. The sample has roughly 340,000 distinct CDR3 sequences, less than 25% seen once. The sequence was collected from a man between 18 and 35 years old who had mild COVID-19 (a few samples of this study predate the infection). Cell type and time point are not known. Material for sequencing was PBMCs or a T cell subset sorted from them (not recorded which). The chain carries TRBV9 and TRBJ2-5, with D perhaps matching TRBD2 (7 bases). The CDR3 reads CASSEGGAETQYF. The CDR3 bases are TGTGCCAGCAGCGAGGGGGGGGCGGAGACCCAGTACTTC.